This TCR beta chain was captured in a study of beta chain features in type 1 diabetes. Points on this clone: Its specificity is not known.

Every isolated RNA sample was fully reverse transcribed, so sequencing captured expressed TCRB transcripts. The table came from immunoSEQ multiplex PCR; TCRdb's copy has only in-frame clones and leaves some out. The repertoire includes approximately 160,000 clones, less than 9.5% of them detected once, and 2% to 2.5% sits in the top ten. CDR3 length equals 12 residues. The germline CDR1 and CDR2 sequences are SEHNR and FQNEAQ (reference sequence). V was cut by 5 bases and J by 5 bases, with 7 bases left in between. Findings and caveats of the study: An over-representation of cells with high TCR expression could result from cDNA sequencing. The study found fewer insertions and more deletions at VDJ junctions in type 1 diabetes patients.

The chain links TRBV7-9 to TRBJ1-5; the D gene is possibly TRBD1 (5 bases). The TCR was taken from a woman younger than 30 in good health. What was sequenced was central memory CD4+ T cells from blood. The CDR3 region has the DNA TGTGCCAGCAGCCCGGGGGATCAGCCCCAGCATTTT. This encodes CASSPGDQPQHF.